Listed here are 25 T cell receptor beta chains from one sample, sequenced in a study of Graves' ophthalmopathy and Graves' hyperthyroidism. Using RNA transcripts, the TCR beta CDR3 regions were amplified. First-round RT-PCR employed HTBI primers, with a second-round multiplex PCR after it. One entry per CDR3 protein results from TCRdb running MiXCR on the multiplex PCR reads. The sample lists about 500,000 distinct CDR3 sequences, approximately 37% occurring once. The sample comprised peripheral blood or thyroid tissue (not recorded which). All receptors come from an adult man with Graves' hyperthyroidism.

The rearrangement links TRBV2 to TRBJ2-1, with 7 bases aligning to TRBD1. Germline V gene data show CDR1 as SNHLY and CDR2 as FYNNEI. The CDR3 runs 15 residues. With 5 bases clipped from V and 6 bases from J, the junction kept 10 bases outside the gene matches. In DNA form, the CDR3 reads TGTGCCAGCAGTTCGACAGGGCAAGGGGGCAATGAGCAGTTCTTC. Its protein product is CASSSTGQGGNEQFF. The whole variable domain, remainder taken from reference TRBV2 and TRBJ2-1, is EPEVTQTPSHQVTQMGQEVILRCVPISNHLYFYWYRQILGQKVEFLVSFYNNEISEKSEIFDDQFSVERPDGSNFTLKIRSTKLEDSAMYFCASSSTGQGGNEQFFGPGTRLTVL.

This clonotype was observed once. A read error may explain this, as a much larger clone is one base away. This chain connects TRBV12-3 or TRBV12-4 to TRBJ2-7; 9 bases line up with TRBD1. The CDR3 sequence is 13 residues long. CDR3 sequence (DNA): TGTGCCAGTGCCGGGACAGGGACCTACGAGCAGTGCTTC. Translating gives CASAGTGTYEQCF.

CDR3 DNA sequence: TGTGCCAGCAGTGTCCGACAGGGGAAGTTCTACAATGAGCAGTTCTTC. It codes for CASSVRQGKFYNEQFF. The V gene is TRBV2, the J gene TRBJ2-1; 8 bases map to TRBD1. This CDR3 has 16 amino acids. Germline values: CDR1 SNHLY, CDR2 FYNNEI. Trimming removed 4 bases from V and 3 bases from J; junction bases left unmatched: 8.

This clonotype was seen at least ten times. The chain combines TRBV20-1 with TRBJ2-7; 9 bases map to TRBD2. Germline loops: CDR1 DFQATT, CDR2 SNEGSKA (reference sequence). Unmatched junction bases numbered 10, after V lost 1 base and J lost 6 bases. There are 15 residues in the CDR3. The CDR3 DNA reads as TGCAGTGCTAGAGCCCTGGCGGGAGGGCCGTTCGAGCAGTACTTC. It specifies CSARALAGGPFEQYF.

Comments on this clonotype: Here the CDR3 omits its conserved ending phenylalanine or tryptophan, so a read error is the likely source. The DNA is left out, because the CDR3 cannot be placed on it with certainty; the CDR3 is given as TCRdb lists it. This rearrangement joins TRBV7-3 to TRBJ2-2; the table's D call, TRBD1, has no DNA check behind it. From its first to its last residue, the CDR3 has 8 amino acids. Germline V lookup: CDR1 SGHTA, CDR2 FQGTGA. This CDR3 reads CASSVTGV.

A few counts support this clonotype. The chain combines TRBV6-6 with TRBJ1-6, with TRBD1 matching 12 bases. This CDR3 is built from 19 residues. From germline, CDR1 is MNHNY and CDR2 SVGAGI (reference sequence). The ends lost 5 bases at V and 0 bases at J; junction bases unmatched: 8. The CDR3 DNA reads TGTGCCAGCAGTCACGGGACAGGGGGCTGGAGCTCCTATAATTCACCCCTCCACTTT. Translation: CASSHGTGGWSSYNSPLHF.

Points on this clonotype: A much larger clone lies one base from this, so it may be a read error. This rearrangement joins TRBV5-1 to TRBJ1-4, with TRBD1 identical over 7 bases. This CDR3 is built from 15 residues. The junction had 9 bases not matched to a gene; V was cut back by 3 bases and J by 7 bases. In germline, CDR1 is SGHRS, CDR2 YFSETQ. CDR3 nucleotide sequence: TGCGCCAGCAGCTCGACAGGGACTCGTGGTGAAAAACTGTTTTTT. Its translation: CASSSTGTRGEKLFF.

The J gene is TRBJ2-7, the V gene TRBV2, with a tentative D call TRBD2 (6 bases). Trimming took off 7 bases at V and 4 bases at J, with 20 bases between the two ends. The germline V gene has CDR1 SNHLY and CDR2 FYNNEI. The CDR3 totals 15 residues. The CDR3 DNA sequence: TGTGCCAGCACTTCAACCGGACTAATACCTTACGAGCAGTACTTC. Amino acid sequence: CASTSTGLIPYEQYF.

This sequence joins TRBV5-1 and TRBJ1-5; weak D call: TRBD1 (5 bases). V was clipped by 0 bases and J by 14 bases, with 18 bases between them. The CDR3 covers 14 residues. CDR1 is SGHRS, CDR2 YFSETQ, per germline. In DNA form, the CDR3 reads TGCGCCAGCAGCTTGGTTGCGGGGACGATCAATGAGCATTTT. As protein: CASSLVAGTINEHF.

This clonotype was seen a handful of times. This chain uses TRBV15 with TRBJ2-3, with TRBD1 identical over 8 bases. Unmatched junction bases numbered 5, after V lost 6 bases and J lost 6 bases. The germline CDR1 and CDR2 sequences are LNHNV and YYDKDF (reference sequence). CDR3 length: 13 amino acids. CDR3 in DNA: TGTGCCACCAGGGACAGGGCCATGGATACGCAGTATTTT. This codes for CATRDRAMDTQYF.

The J gene is TRBJ2-7, the V gene TRBV7-7; D may be TRBD1 (6 bases). This CDR3 contains 11 residues. Germline CDR1 is SSHAT and CDR2 is FNYEAQ (reference sequence). The CDR3 spells CASIGQYEQYF. As DNA, the CDR3 is TGTGCTAGTATCGGACAGTACGAGCAGTACTTC.

The chain employs TRBV19 and TRBJ2-5, with TRBD1 identical over 12 bases. CDR1 is LNHDA, CDR2 SQIVND, per germline (reference sequence). V shed 9 bases and J 11 bases; nucleotides not matched to a gene: 16. This CDR3 region has 15 residues. CDR3 coding DNA: TGTGCCAGCCTTGGGACAGGGGGCGTTTCAGATACGCAGTACTTC. Protein sequence: CASLGTGGVSDTQYF.

The table lists this clonotype with many counts. The chain is built from TRBV4-2 and TRBJ1-4, with a possible D match to TRBD1 (5 bases). The germline V and J ends were trimmed by 1 base and 8 bases, with 14 bases remaining between them. Germline CDR1 LGHNA, CDR2 YNFKEQ. This CDR3 spans 15 amino acids. CDR3 DNA sequence: TGTGCCAGCAGCCAAGGCAGGGCTGGATACGAAAAACTGTTTTTT. It translates to CASSQGRAGYEKLFF.

The rearrangement joins TRBV10-3 to TRBJ2-5; 7 bases are shared with TRBD1. Germline V gene data show CDR1 as ENHRY and CDR2 as SYGVKD. Trimming took 3 bases from V and 1 from J; bases not matched to a gene: 5. The CDR3 sequence is 15 residues long. In nucleotides, the CDR3 is TGTGCCATCAGTGAAGTCCGGGACAGCCAAGAGACCCAGTACTTC. Its translation: CAISEVRDSQETQYF.

V usage is TRBV9 and J usage is TRBJ2-2, with D unclear. Germline CDR1 SGDLS, CDR2 YYNGEE. The CDR3 runs 16 residues. V was clipped by 5 bases and J by 4 bases, with 18 bases between them. CDR3 DNA sequence: TGTGCCAGCAGACCTCCCTTTATGTCAGGCACCGGGGAGCTGTTTTTT. It specifies CASRPPFMSGTGELFF.

The sample holds a few counts of this clonotype. A much larger clone differs from this one at a single base, so this may be a read error. The genes are TRBV2 and TRBJ1-2, with 7 bases identical to TRBD1. The CDR3 contains 14 residues. With V trimmed by 6 bases and J by 8 bases, 12 bases remained unmatched. Germline V gives CDR1 SNHLY, CDR2 FYNNEI. The CDR3 sequence is CASRPGQRAQGYTF. CDR3 nucleotides: TGTGCCAGCAGACCGGGACAGAGGGCGCAGGGCTACACCTTC.

CDR3 residues: CSARDGVGALSYNEQFF. In DNA form, the CDR3 reads TGCAGTGCTAGAGATGGGGTTGGCGCGTTGTCCTACAATGAGCAGTTCTTC. J is TRBJ2-7 and V is TRBV20-1; D remains unclear. With the DNA end fitting TRBJ2-1 better, the J assignment may be wrong. CDR1 and CDR2 (germline): DFQATT, SNEGSKA (reference sequence). The CDR3 runs 17 residues.

This clonotype has ten or more counts. This chain connects TRBV24-1 to TRBJ2-7; D is perhaps TRBD1 (6 bases). Germline V lookup: CDR1 KGHDR, CDR2 SFDVKD. There are 15 residues in the CDR3. Trimming cost V 2 bases and J 3 bases, with 13 bases left between them. As DNA, the CDR3 is TGTGCCACCAGTGATTCGGCCAGGGACAACTACGAGCAGTACTTC. Protein sequence: CATSDSARDNYEQYF.

V usage is TRBV7-9 and J usage is TRBJ2-1; TRBD1 agrees at 7 bases. With V trimmed by 6 bases and J by 7 bases, 9 bases remained unmatched. Germline V gene lookup returns CDR1 SEHNR and CDR2 FQNEAQ (reference sequence). The CDR3 covers 14 residues. CDR3 sequence reads: CASRINRGQNEQFF. As DNA, the CDR3 is TGTGCCAGCAGGATAAACAGGGGCCAGAATGAGCAGTTCTTC.

This clonotype was seen ten or more times. The V and J genes are TRBV4-1 and TRBJ1-2; D is ambiguous. Germline CDR1 and CDR2: MGHRA and YSYEKL. Trimming removed 0 bases from V and 1 base from J, with 6 bases in between. The CDR3 is 14 residues long. The CDR3 DNA follows: TGCGCCAGCAGCCAAGACCCGTATAACTATGGCTACACCTTC. Its protein product is CASSQDPYNYGYTF.

This clonotype was seen a handful of times. A much larger clone lies one base from this, so it may be a read error. V gene TRBV6-6 combines with J gene TRBJ1-1, with 8 positions matching TRBD1. The CDR3 has 15 amino acids. The germline gives CDR1 MNHNY, CDR2 SVGAGI (reference sequence). The V gene end was trimmed by 11 bases and the J gene end by 0 bases; junction bases not matched to a gene: 11. The CDR3: CAAMGQVTMNTEAFF. The CDR3 DNA sequence: TGTGCCGCCATGGGACAGGTAACCATGAACACTGAAGCTTTCTTT.

This clonotype was recorded many times. This sequence joins TRBV10-3 and TRBJ1-1, with 11 bases identical to TRBD1. From germline, CDR1 is ENHRY and CDR2 SYGVKD. After removal of 11 bases from V and 4 bases from J, the junction contained 9 bases not matched to a gene. The length of the CDR3 is 14 residues. In DNA, the CDR3 is TGTGCCGTTAGATCCGGGACAGGGGGCACTGAAGCTTTCTTT. Amino acids: CAVRSGTGGTEAFF.

The rearrangement links TRBV29-1 to TRBJ1-2, with 7 bases aligning to TRBD1. This CDR3 spans 12 amino acids. With V trimmed by 3 bases and J by 4 bases, 2 bases remained unmatched. Germline V CDR1 and CDR2: SQVTM, ANQGSEA. CDR3 nucleotide sequence: TGCAGCGTTGATGGACAGGCCTATGGCTACACCTTC. It codes for CSVDGQAYGYTF.

The chain combines TRBV10-3 with TRBJ2-1; possible D gene TRBD1, 6 bases. Trimming shortened V by 8 bases and J by 10 bases, and 12 bases separated the two germline ends. The CDR3 spans 11 residues. Germline V gene data show CDR1 as ENHRY and CDR2 as SYGVKD. CDR3 DNA sequence: TGTGCCATCGGGGACGGGACAGAGCAGTTCTTC. Its protein is CAIGDGTEQFF.

This clonotype was seen at least ten times. The rearrangement links TRBV14 to TRBJ2-7; no clear D. V lost 0 bases, J lost 9 bases, and 15 bases lay in between. This CDR3 spans 14 amino acids. CDR1 and CDR2 from the germline V gene are SGHDN and FVKESK. The CDR3 protein is CASSQEAQISVQYF. Here the CDR3 DNA reads TGTGCCAGCAGCCAAGAAGCGCAGATCTCGGTGCAGTACTTC.